This TCR beta chain was profiled in a study of shared clonotypes between healthy human individuals (dated by TCRdb to 2019 to 2021). Regarding the research as a whole: A few men and a couple of women, aged 18 to 49 years, made up the cohort. To increase sequencing depth and limit assay-specific biases, different laboratories used diverse techniques to prepare libraries and sequence TCR repertoires. For each donor, three plates each were used for CD4 naive and CD4 memory, two plates were used for CD8 naive, and one plate was used for CD8 memory. To estimate repertoire size and how much clonotypes are shared between individuals, the study performed deep sequencing of blood TCR repertoires from roughly five healthy adults. Leukapheresis yielded between about 0.85 and 10 billion PBMCs per donor.

Using the deep immunoSEQ assay, TCR CDR3 regions were amplified from genomic DNA by multiplex PCR. Genomic DNA extracted from each cell subset was distributed evenly over all wells of several immunoSEQ 96-well plates, and each plate served as one replicate. For sorted subsets, each replicate PCR was loaded with roughly 0.2 ug genomic DNA, equivalent to approximately 33,000 T cell genomes. Purified libraries were quantified with a Qubit 3.0 fluorometer, sized on a Bioanalyzer 2100, and re-quantified with the KAPA Library Quantification kit. Every immunoSEQ 96-well plate was sequenced on a separate single-read 150-cycle Illumina NextSeq 550 flow cell. On the study's bioinformatics: Because the immunoSEQ output included only junctional sequences and no quality scores, the filtering could not be the same as the filtering used for full-length reads. Sequences were annotated with PyIR, a Python wrapper for IgBLAST v1.9, and V/J genes and CDR3 were assigned using IMGT germline references. Reads were filtered out if the reads had weak V/J assignments (E-value above 1e-6), no CDR3, stop codons, out-of-frame junctions, or ambiguous translated residues. V3J clonotypes were defined by identical inferred V gene, J gene, and CDR3 amino acid sequence. The percentage overlap between two repertoires was calculated by dividing the number of shared unique clonotypes by the size of the smaller repertoire. Repertoire richness was assessed with RTK rarefaction, the Chao1 estimator, and Recon v2.1 estimates of unobserved clonotypes. OLGA was used to compute generation probabilities for all TCRbeta clonotypes that the gDNA method yielded from several donors. This is the immuneACCESS table as TCRdb keeps it, with only in-frame sequences that have V and J called. A part of the clones is gone; compared with another copy, unresolved V genes explain less than half, and the rest is unexplained. The V and J calls and clone size were taken over from that table, and D and trimming were inferred from the DNA. Counted in this sample were millions of clones; over 85% of them appeared once. 0.13% to 0.15% of the sample rests with the top ten.

For CDR1 and CDR2, the germline V gene lists MGHRA and YSYEKL. There are 19 amino acids in the CDR3, from cysteine to phenylalanine inclusive. Just the 57-base CDR3 DNA is kept, in frame starting at base 1. Relative to germline, V is missing 0 bases and J is missing 4 bases, with 13 bases of the junction outside any gene match. Donors were healthy HIV-negative adults with no recently reported acute infections or vaccinations. All donors were Caucasian adults living in Nashville, Tennessee, USA. CD4+ T cells were enriched by magnetic negative selection, after which naive cells were positively selected on CD45RA and the negative fraction was taken as the memory subset. After blood collection by leukapheresis, PBMCs were isolated using Ficoll-Histopaque density gradient centrifugation and then cryopreserved in the vapor phase of liquid nitrogen. Analytical flow cytometry was used to check the purity and quantity of each magnetically sorted T cell population. Genomic DNA was isolated from each sorted fraction and quantified by UV absorbance on a Nanodrop 2000c.

What the work shows at the level of the full study, not this receptor alone: Across a few donors, 5% to 6% of naive CD4, roughly 3.8% of naive CD8, 2% to 2.5% of memory CD4, and 0.4% of memory CD8 clonotypes were shared. Pairwise subsampling led to the expectation that sequencing depth would affect the degree of clonotype sharing among donors. Incomplete sequencing was indicated by rarefaction of sorted-subset datasets, despite the large sequencing depth. Only blood was sampled, and tissue TCR repertoires likely differ from those in blood. Larger estimated clonotype richness was generally found for naive subsets than for memory subsets. The genetic and exposure-history diversity represented was limited by the small number of donors. Higher generation probabilities were observed for clonotypes shared by all four sorted-subset donors than for non-shared clonotypes.

About this clone itself: Which antigen it targets is not known. There are no base qualities to consult, and no much larger clone falls within one base.

The source is a man aged 18 to 30 in good health. Sequencing was carried out using naive CD4+ T cells sorted from blood. According to the study, the label for this sample's cell subset or site signals: CD45RA+ positively selected. The chain employs TRBV4-1 and TRBJ2-1; 9 bases in between match TRBD2. The sequence in DNA is TGCGCCAGCAGCCAAGATATTAGGAAAGGCCTAGCGGGATACAATGAGCAGTTCTTC. The encoded protein is CASSQDIRKGLAGYNEQFF.